The sequence of this T cell receptor (beta chain) was determined in a study of brain T cells in children with intractable seizures. General study points: Clones missing pre-surgery may reflect undersampling of that blood sample. Patients' HCMV serostatus was unknown; virus specificity rests on CDR3 similarity alone.

Germline assignment: CDR1 MDHEN and CDR2 SYDVKM. Trimming stripped 8 bases from V and 4 bases from J, with 6 bases between. The length of the CDR3 is 12 residues. Described time point: blood from clinic visit 5 months post-surgery; TSC patient then seizure free. The sequenced cases were selected for having the highest brain T cell transcript signatures. Before surgery, patients took at least one anti-epileptic drug. Using immunoSEQ multiplex PCR, the repertoire was profiled, and TCRdb retains in-frame clones only, with some absent. The repertoire holds 340,000 or so clones, with 93% as singletons. A note on this clone: Its target is not known.

The chain carries TRBV28 and TRBJ1-6, with D unresolved. The sample was peripheral blood, taken about 5 months after surgery. The receptor was isolated from a boy younger than two with tuberous sclerosis and intractable seizures. The CDR3 here is CASGRYNSPLHF. The CDR3, as DNA: TGTGCCAGCGGTCGTTATAATTCACCCCTCCACTTT.